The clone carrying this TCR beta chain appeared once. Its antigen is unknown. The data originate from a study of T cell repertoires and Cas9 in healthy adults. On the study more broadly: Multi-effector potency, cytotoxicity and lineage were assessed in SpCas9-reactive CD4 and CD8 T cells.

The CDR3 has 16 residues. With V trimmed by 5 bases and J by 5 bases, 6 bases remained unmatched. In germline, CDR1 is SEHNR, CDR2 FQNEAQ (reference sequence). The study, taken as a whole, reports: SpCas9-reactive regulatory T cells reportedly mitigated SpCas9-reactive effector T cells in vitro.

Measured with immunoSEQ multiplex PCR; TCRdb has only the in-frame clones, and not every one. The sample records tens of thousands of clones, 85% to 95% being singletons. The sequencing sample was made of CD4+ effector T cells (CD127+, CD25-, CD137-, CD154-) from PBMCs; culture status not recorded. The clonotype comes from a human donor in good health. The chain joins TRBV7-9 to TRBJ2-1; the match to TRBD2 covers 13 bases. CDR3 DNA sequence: TGTGCCAGCAGCCCCCCCGGGACTAGCGGGAACAATGAGCAGTTCTTC. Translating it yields CASSPPGTSGNNEQFF.